This T cell receptor beta chain was documented in a study of blood T cell repertoires in COVID-19. Overall study context: Material from acute and convalescent COVID-19 was sourced from the United States, Italy and Spain. PBMCs, B-cell-depleted T cells, or T cells were the source of the cDNA or gDNA that made up the material.

Only in-frame clones appear in the TCRdb table, and some are missing; sequencing was by immunoSEQ multiplex PCR. Of 40,000 to 55,000 clones listed, around 85% were seen once; the top ten hold about 4.2%. The germline CDR1 and CDR2 sequences are SGHRS and YFSETQ. This CDR3 comprises 15 residues. V lost 4 bases, J lost 6 bases, and 17 bases lay in between. This clone was detected only a few times. The rearrangement uses TRBV5-1 and TRBJ2-1, with D tentatively TRBD1 (6 bases). This receptor was taken from a man between 45 and 60 years old with active COVID-19. The sequencing sample was made of peripheral blood. This CDR3 reads CASSPPGQSLNEQFF. In DNA, the CDR3 is TGCGCCAGCAGCCCACCTGGACAGTCCCTCAATGAGCAGTTCTTC.